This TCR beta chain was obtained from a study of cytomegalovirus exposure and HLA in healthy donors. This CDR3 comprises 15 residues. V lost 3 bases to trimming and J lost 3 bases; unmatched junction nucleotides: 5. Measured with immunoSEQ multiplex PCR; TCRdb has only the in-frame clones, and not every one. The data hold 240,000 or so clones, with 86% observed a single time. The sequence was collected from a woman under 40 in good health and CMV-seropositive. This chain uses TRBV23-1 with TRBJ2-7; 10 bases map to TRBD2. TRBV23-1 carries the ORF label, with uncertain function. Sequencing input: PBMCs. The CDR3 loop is CASSHPRTSGYEQYF. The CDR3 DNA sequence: TGCGCCAGCAGTCACCCCCGGACTAGCGGCTACGAGCAGTACTTC.